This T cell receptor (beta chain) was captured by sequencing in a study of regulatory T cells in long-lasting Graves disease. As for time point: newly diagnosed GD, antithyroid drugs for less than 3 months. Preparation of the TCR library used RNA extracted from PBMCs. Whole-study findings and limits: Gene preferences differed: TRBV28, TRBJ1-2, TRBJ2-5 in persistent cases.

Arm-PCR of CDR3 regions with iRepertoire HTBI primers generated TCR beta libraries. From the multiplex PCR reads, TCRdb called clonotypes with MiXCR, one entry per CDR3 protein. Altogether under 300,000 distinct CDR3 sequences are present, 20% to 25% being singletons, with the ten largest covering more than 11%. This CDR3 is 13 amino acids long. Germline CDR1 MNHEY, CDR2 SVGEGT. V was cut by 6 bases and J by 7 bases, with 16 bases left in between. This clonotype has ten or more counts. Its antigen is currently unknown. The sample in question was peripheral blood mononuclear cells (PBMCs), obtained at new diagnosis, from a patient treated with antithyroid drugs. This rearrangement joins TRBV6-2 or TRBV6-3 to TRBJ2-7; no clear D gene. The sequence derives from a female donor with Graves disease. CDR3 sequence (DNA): TGTGCCAGCAGCCCCGCCACAACCGGGGAGCAGTACTTC. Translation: CASSPATTGEQYF.